A selection of T cell receptor beta chains follows, all from one sample in a study of T cells in Graves' hyperthyroidism and ophthalmopathy. TCRdb re-derived calls from the multiplex PCR reads in MiXCR, one entry per CDR3 protein. Among approximately 700,000 distinct CDR3 sequences listed, just under 45% were seen once. Sequenced input: peripheral blood or thyroid tissue (not recorded which). The receptors here all came from an adult man with Graves' disease, either hyperthyroidism or ophthalmopathy (not recorded which). Both conserved end residues are part of each CDR3. D genes are given only for firm matches. Size is omitted from some rows. Given values are once, few, many or a class for expanded clones.

clone size	D gene	J gene	V gene	CDR3 DNA	CDR3 protein
NA	TRBD1	TRBJ1-2	TRBV2	TGTGCCAGCAGTGAAGGTTGGGACAGTGCTGGTTACTATGGCTACACCTTC	CASSEGWDSAGYYGYTF
many	NA	TRBJ1-2	TRBV15	TGTGCCACCAGCAGAGATCTAGGGCAGGGGAAGGGCTATGGCTACACCTTC	CATSRDLGQGKGYGYTF
many	NA	TRBJ1-3	TRBV12-3/TRBV12-4	TGTGCCAGCAGTTTAGCAGGGGGAAACACCATATATTTT	CASSLAGGNTIYF
NA	TRBD2	TRBJ2-7	TRBV7-2	TGTGCCAGCAGCCAAGTAGGGGCGGGAGGGTCCTTTAGGGAGCAGTACTTC	CASSQVGAGGSFREQYF
NA	TRBD1	TRBJ2-5	TRBV9	TGTGCCAGCAGCGTTCTACAGGGGGGTCCCGTATACTTC	CASSVLQGGPVYF
many	TRBD1	TRBJ2-7	TRBV20-1	TGCAGTGCCGCCGCGACAGGGAACCCCTACGAGCAGTACTTC	CSAAATGNPYEQYF
NA	NA	TRBJ2-5	TRBV7-2	TGCGCCAGCAGCTCCGGCCGGGTCCAAGAGACCCAGTACTTC	CASSSGRVQETQYF
NA	NA	TRBJ2-2	TRBV29-1	TGCAGCGCCGAGGGGAGCTCGTACACCGGGGAGCTGTTTTTT	CSAEGSSYTGELFF
few	NA	TRBJ2-2	TRBV19	TGTGCCAGTAGTTCTCAGGTCGCTATCGGGGAGCTGTTTTTT	CASSSQVAIGELFF
few	TRBD2	TRBJ2-7	TRBV20-1	TGCAGTGCTGGGGCCACTAGCGGGAGGGCGGGGGAGCAGTACTTC	CSAGATSGRAGEQYF
NA	NA	TRBJ2-7	TRBV6-5	TGTGCCAGCAGTGACTCCAAATTCGGGGAGCAGTACTTC	CASSDSKFGEQYF
many	NA	TRBJ2-5	TRBV29-1	TGCAGCGTTCAGAAGGGAATGAGAGAGACCCAGTACTTC	CSVQKGMRETQYF
many	NA	TRBJ1-6	TRBV7-9	TGTGCCAGCAGCCCGTCCCGTTTGGACAGCTCCCCTATCCACTTT	CASSPSRLDSSPIHF
NA	NA	TRBJ2-7	TRBV5-1	TGCGCCAGCAGCGTTACCCCACAGGGCTCCTACGAGCAGTACTTC	CASSVTPQGSYEQYF
few	TRBD1	TRBJ2-2	TRBV9	TGTGCCAGCAGCGTAAGACAGGGGGATGCCGGGGAGCTGTTTTTT	CASSVRQGDAGELFF
NA	TRBD1	TRBJ2-7	TRBV2	TGTGCCAGCAGTGAACAAGGACAGGGGGTCTCCTACGAGCAGTACTTC	CASSEQGQGVSYEQYF
NA	NA	TRBJ1-5	TRBV7-9	TGTGCCAGCAGTGAAGCAGGGGTTCAGCCCCAGCATTTT	CASSEAGVQPQHF
many	TRBD1	TRBJ1-6	TRBV19	TGTGCCAGTAGTATGGGACAGGGGCGTTCACCCCTCCACTTT	CASSMGQGRSPLHF
few	TRBD1	TRBJ2-5	TRBV12-3/TRBV12-4	TGTGCCAGCAGTTCCGTCAGGGGGCTTGAGGAGACCCAGTACTTC	CASSSVRGLEETQYF
NA	TRBD1	TRBJ2-5	TRBV7-9	TGTGCCAGCAGCCCGGACAGGGCGGTCCAGGAGACCCAGTACTTC	CASSPDRAVQETQYF
NA	NA	TRBJ2-5	TRBV10-3	TGTGCCACCAGTGACCGTGGGACTGCACAAGAGACCCAGTACTTC	CATSDRGTAQETQYF
few	TRBD1	TRBJ1-1	TRBV10-3	TGTGCCATCAGCCGTAGACAGGGAATAACTGAAGCTTTCTTT	CAISRRQGITEAFF
many	TRBD1	TRBJ2-2	TRBV2	TGTGCCAGCAGTAGCGACAGGGCGAACACCGGGGAGCTGTTTTTT	CASSSDRANTGELFF
NA	TRBD2	TRBJ2-5	TRBV20-1	TGCAGTGCTAGAGAACTTTCGGCTAGCGGGTATCAAGAGACCCAGTACTTC	CSARELSASGYQETQYF
NA	TRBD1	TRBJ1-6	TRBV12-3/TRBV12-4	TGTGCCAGCAGTCTCAGACAGGGGGCTATCGTTGGTTCACCCCTCCACTTT	CASSLRQGAIVGSPLHF
few	NA	TRBJ1-4	TRBV19	TGTGCCAGTAGTCCCCAGGGGAGGTTGGCTGAAAAACTGTTTTTT	CASSPQGRLAEKLFF
many	NA	TRBJ2-5	TRBV7-6	TGTGCCAGCAGCTTAGGTCGGGGCCGACAAGAGACCCAGTACTTC	CASSLGRGRQETQYF
NA	NA	TRBJ2-7	TRBV7-9	TGTGCCAGCAGCTTAGCATTTCCCCAGGATGGCGAGCAGTACTTC	CASSLAFPQDGEQYF
NA	NA	TRBJ1-6	TRBV20-1	TGCAGTGCAATAAGACAGGCGAGCTCCTATAATTCACCCCTCCACTTT	CSAIRQASSYNSPLHF
NA	NA	TRBJ2-3	TRBV5-1	TGCGCCAGCAGCCCGGGACTTCTCTCCTACACAGATACGCAGTATTTT	CASSPGLLSYTDTQYF
NA	NA	TRBJ1-5	TRBV29-1	TGCAGCCAAGGGGACCAGCCCCAGCATTTT	CSQGDQPQHF